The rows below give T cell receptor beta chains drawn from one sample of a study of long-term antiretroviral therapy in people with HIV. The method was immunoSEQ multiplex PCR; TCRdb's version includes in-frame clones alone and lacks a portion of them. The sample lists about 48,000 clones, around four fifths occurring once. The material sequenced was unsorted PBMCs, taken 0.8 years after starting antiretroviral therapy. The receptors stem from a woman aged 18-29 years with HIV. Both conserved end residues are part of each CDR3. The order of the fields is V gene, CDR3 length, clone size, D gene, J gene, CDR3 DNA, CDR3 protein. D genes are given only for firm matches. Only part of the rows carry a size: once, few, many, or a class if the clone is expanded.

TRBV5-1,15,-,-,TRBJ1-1,TGCGCCAGCAGCTTGGACCTCAGGGAGAGCACTGAAGCTTTCTTT,CASSLDLRESTEAFF
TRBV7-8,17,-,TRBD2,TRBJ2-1,TGTGCCAGCAGCTTCCCCCTAGCGGCTCAACCTTGGGATGAGCAGTTCTTC,CASSFPLAAQPWDEQFF
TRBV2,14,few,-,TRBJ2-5,TGTGCCAGCAGTGACTTGACAGCACAAGAGACCCAGTACTTC,CASSDLTAQETQYF
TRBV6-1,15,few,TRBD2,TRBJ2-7,TGTGCCAGCAGTGTGGGACTAGCGGCTGTCTACGAGCAGTACTTC,CASSVGLAAVYEQYF
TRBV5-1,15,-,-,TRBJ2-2,TGCGCCAGCAGCGCGGGACACTCGAACACCGGGGAGCTGTTTTTT,CASSAGHSNTGELFF
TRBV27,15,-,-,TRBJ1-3,TGTGCCAGCAGTTTGTCTGAGAGCTCTGGAAACACCATATATTTT,CASSLSESSGNTIYF
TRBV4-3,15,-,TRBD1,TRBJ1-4,TGCGCCAGCAGCCAATCGACCGGGACAGGGGGAAAACTGTTTTTT,CASSQSTGTGGKLFF
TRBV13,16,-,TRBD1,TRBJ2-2,TGTGCCAGCAGCCCCACAGGGGTTTCTTCCGCCGGGGAGCTGTTTTTT,CASSPTGVSSAGELFF
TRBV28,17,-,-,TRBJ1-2,TGTGCCAGCAGAAGATCCGGGACTGCGGCCCCTATCCATGGCTACACCTTC,CASRRSGTAAPIHGYTF
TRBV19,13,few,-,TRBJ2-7,TGTGCCAGTAGTACAGAGGGGTTAGGGGAGCAGTACTTC,CASSTEGLGEQYF
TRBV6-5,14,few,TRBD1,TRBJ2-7,TGTGCCAGCAGTGGTGGGGGACAGAACTACGAGCAGTACTTC,CASSGGGQNYEQYF
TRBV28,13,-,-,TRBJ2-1,TGTGCCAGCAGTTTAAAATATTGGGGTGAGCAGTTCTTC,CASSLKYWGEQFF
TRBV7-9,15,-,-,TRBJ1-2,TGTGCCAGCAGCTTAGTCCGGGATCCTAACTATGGCTACACCTTC,CASSLVRDPNYGYTF
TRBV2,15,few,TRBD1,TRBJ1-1,TGTGCCAGCCGCCTAGGGGCAGGGGGCTTCGCTGAAGCTTTCTTT,CASRLGAGGFAEAFF
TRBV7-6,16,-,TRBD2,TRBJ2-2,TGTGCCAGCAGCTCTGGACTAGCGGGAGTCACCGGGGAGCTGTTTTTT,CASSSGLAGVTGELFF
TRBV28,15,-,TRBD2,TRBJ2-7,TGTGCCAGCATGTTACGGACTAGCGGAAACTACGAGCAGTACTTC,CASMLRTSGNYEQYF
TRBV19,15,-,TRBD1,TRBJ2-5,TGTGCCAGTAGTATATTCCGGACAGGGCTGGAGACCCAGTACTTC,CASSIFRTGLETQYF
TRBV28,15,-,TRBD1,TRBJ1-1,TGTGCCACTCGTTTTCGCGGACAGGGGCAAACTGAAGCTTTCTTT,CATRFRGQGQTEAFF
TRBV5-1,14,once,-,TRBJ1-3,TGCGCCAGCAGCCTTACAGCTTTCGGAAACACCATATATTTT,CASSLTAFGNTIYF
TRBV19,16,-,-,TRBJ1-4,TGTGCCAGTAGTATGGGCGGTCCTGCAACTAATGAAAAACTGTTTTTT,CASSMGGPATNEKLFF
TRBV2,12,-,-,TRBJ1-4,TGTGCCAGCAGGGGGGGGGTTGAAAAACTGTTTTTT,CASRGGVEKLFF
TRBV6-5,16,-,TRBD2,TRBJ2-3,TGTGCCAGCAGTTACCGGACTAGCGGGAACCAAGATACGCAGTATTTT,CASSYRTSGNQDTQYF
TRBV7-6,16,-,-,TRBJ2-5,TGTGCCAGCAGCCCCTGGCGGGACAGTAAACAAGAGACCCAGTACTTC,CASSPWRDSKQETQYF
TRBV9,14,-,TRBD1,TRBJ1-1,TGTGCCAGCAGCGTACAGGGGGCCAGAACTGAAGCTTTCTTT,CASSVQGARTEAFF
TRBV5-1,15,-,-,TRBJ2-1,TGCGCCAGCAGCGATAGCGTTTCCTCCTACAATGAGCAGTTCTTC,CASSDSVSSYNEQFF
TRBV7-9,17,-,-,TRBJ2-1,TGTGCCAGCAGCTTAGGGGTTCGGGGGAGCTCCTACAATGAGCAGTTCTTC,CASSLGVRGSSYNEQFF
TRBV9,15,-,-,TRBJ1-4,TGTGCCAGCAGCGTAGGGGGAGGGAAGACTGAAAAACTGTTTTTT,CASSVGGGKTEKLFF
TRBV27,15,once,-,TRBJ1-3,TGTGCCAGCAGTTACTCGGCCTACTCTGGAAACACCATATATTTT,CASSYSAYSGNTIYF
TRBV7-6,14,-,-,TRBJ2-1,TGTGCCAGCAGCTTAGCGCGAATCTCCAATGAGCAGTTCTTC,CASSLARISNEQFF
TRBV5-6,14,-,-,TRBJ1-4,TGTGCCAGCAGCCCTGGGCCCTACAGTGAAAAACTGTTTTTT,CASSPGPYSEKLFF
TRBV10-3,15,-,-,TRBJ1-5,TGTGCCATCAGTGAAACCGGGACTAGCAATCAGCCCCAGCATTTT,CAISETGTSNQPQHF
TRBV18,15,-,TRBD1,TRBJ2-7,TGTGCCAGCTCACTTAGATCCGGGACAGCCTACGAGCAGTACTTC,CASSLRSGTAYEQYF
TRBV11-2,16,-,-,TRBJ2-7,TGTGCCAGCAGCCAAGAAGTGGCTAGTGACTCCTACGAGCAGTACTTC,CASSQEVASDSYEQYF
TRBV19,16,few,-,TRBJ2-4,TGTGCCAGTAGTATCGGTAAGATTCTAGCCAAAAACATTCAGTACTTC,CASSIGKILAKNIQYF
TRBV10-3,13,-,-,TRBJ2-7,TGTGCCATCAGTGGGCCAGATTCCTACGAGCAGTACTTC,CAISGPDSYEQYF
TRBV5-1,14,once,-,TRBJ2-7,TGCGCCAGCAGCTTGAGACAGCTGTCCTACGAGCAGTACTTC,CASSLRQLSYEQYF
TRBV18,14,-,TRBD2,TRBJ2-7,TGTGCCAGCTCACCGAGCGCGGGAGTTTACGAGCAGTACTTC,CASSPSAGVYEQYF
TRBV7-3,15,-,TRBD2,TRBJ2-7,TGTGCCAGCAGCGAATCGGCGGGAGAATCCCTCGAGCAGTACTTC,CASSESAGESLEQYF
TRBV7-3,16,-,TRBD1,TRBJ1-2,TGTGCCAGCAGAGAACCCGGGACAGAGGGGACCTATGGCTACACCTTC,CASREPGTEGTYGYTF
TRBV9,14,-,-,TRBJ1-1,TGTGCCAGCAGCGGGGGGCATACGAACACTGAAGCTTTCTTT,CASSGGHTNTEAFF
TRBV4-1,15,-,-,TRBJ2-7,TGCGCCAGCAGCCCAAGAAGTCAGGGGGGCTACGAGCAGTACTTC,CASSPRSQGGYEQYF
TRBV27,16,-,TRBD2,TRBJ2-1,TGTGCCAGCGGCCGTAGCGGGACTCTCACCTACAATGAGCAGTTCTTC,CASGRSGTLTYNEQFF